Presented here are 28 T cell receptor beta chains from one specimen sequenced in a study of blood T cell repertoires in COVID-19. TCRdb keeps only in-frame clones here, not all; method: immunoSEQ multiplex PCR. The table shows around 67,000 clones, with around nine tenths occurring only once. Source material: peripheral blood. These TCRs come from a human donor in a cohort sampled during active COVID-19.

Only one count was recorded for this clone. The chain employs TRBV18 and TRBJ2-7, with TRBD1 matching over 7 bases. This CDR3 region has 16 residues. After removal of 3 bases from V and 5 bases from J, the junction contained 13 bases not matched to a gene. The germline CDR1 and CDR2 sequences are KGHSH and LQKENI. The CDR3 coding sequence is TGTGCCAGCTCACCGCTTGACCGGACAGGTAAAAACGAGCAGTACTTC. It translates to CASSPLDRTGKNEQYF.

The CDR3 DNA sequence: TGTGCCAGCAGCTACAGGACAGGGGGCGGTATTCGGGACACTGAAGCTTTCTTT. Its protein is CASSYRTGGGIRDTEAFF. The gene calls are TRBV7-8 and TRBJ1-1, with 11 positions matching TRBD1. Losses at the gene ends were 4 bases for V and 3 bases for J; bases not matched to a gene: 13. CDR3 length: 18 residues. The V gene's germline CDR1 is SGHVS and CDR2 FQNEAQ.

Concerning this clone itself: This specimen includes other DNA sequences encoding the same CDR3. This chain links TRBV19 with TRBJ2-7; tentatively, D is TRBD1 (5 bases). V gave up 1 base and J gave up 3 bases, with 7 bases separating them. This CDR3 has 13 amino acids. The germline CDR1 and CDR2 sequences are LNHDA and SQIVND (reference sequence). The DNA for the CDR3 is TGTGCCAGTAGTATAGGGGGCGGCTACGAGCAGTACTTC. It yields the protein CASSIGGGYEQYF.

The CDR3 DNA sequence: TGTGCCAGCTCAGGGACAGGAATGTATGGCTACACCTTC. It translates to CASSGTGMYGYTF. The V and J genes are TRBV27 and TRBJ1-2; 8 positions agree with TRBD1. After removal of 8 bases from V and 5 bases from J, the junction contained 7 bases not matched to a gene. Germline lookup yields CDR1 MNHEY and CDR2 SMNVEV (reference sequence). The CDR3 runs to 13 residues.

CDR3 loop: CSVDRNTEAFF. CDR3 sequence (DNA): TGCAGCGTAGACAGGAACACTGAAGCTTTCTTT. J is TRBJ1-1 and V is TRBV29-1, with D possibly matching TRBD1 (5 bases). Trimming stripped 6 bases from V and 1 base from J, with 6 bases between. The germline CDR1 and CDR2 sequences are SQVTM and ANQGSEA. This CDR3 region has 11 residues. The whole variable domain, filled in from reference TRBV29-1 and TRBJ1-1, reads SAVISQKPSRDICQRGTSLTIQCQVDSQVTMMFWYRQQPGQSLTLIATANQGSEATYESGFVIDKFPISRPNLTFSTLTVSNMSPEDSSIYLCSVDRNTEAFFGQGTRLTVV.

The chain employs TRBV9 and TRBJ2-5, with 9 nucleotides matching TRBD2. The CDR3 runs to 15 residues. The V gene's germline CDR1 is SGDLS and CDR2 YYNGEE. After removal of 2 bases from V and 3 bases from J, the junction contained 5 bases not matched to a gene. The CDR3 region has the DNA TGTGCCAGCAGCGTTGCGGGGACTAGCAAAGAGACCCAGTACTTC. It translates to CASSVAGTSKETQYF.

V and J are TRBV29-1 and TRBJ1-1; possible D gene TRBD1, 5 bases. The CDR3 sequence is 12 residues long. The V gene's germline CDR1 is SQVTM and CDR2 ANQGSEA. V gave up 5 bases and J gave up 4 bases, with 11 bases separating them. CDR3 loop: CSVPGTLTEAFF. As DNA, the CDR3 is TGCAGCGTTCCCGGGACTCTCACTGAAGCTTTCTTT. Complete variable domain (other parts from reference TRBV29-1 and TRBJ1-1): SAVISQKPSRDICQRGTSLTIQCQVDSQVTMMFWYRQQPGQSLTLIATANQGSEATYESGFVIDKFPISRPNLTFSTLTVSNMSPEDSSIYLCSVPGTLTEAFFGQGTRLTVV.

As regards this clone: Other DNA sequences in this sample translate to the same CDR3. This chain's CDR3 is CASSGQDSYEQYF. The CDR3 DNA reads as TGTGCCAGCAGCGGACAGGACAGCTACGAGCAGTACTTC. V usage is TRBV9 and J usage is TRBJ2-7; maybe TRBD1 (6 bases). Germline CDR1 is SGDLS and CDR2 is YYNGEE. The CDR3 length is 13 residues. Deletions cut 3 bases from V and 3 bases from J, with 10 bases between.

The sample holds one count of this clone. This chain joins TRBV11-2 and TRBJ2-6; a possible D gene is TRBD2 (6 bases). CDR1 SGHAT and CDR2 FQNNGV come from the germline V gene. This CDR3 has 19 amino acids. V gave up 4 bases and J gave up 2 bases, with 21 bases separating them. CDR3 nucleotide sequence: TGTGCCAGCAGCTCGTACCGGGAGAGAGTTAGCCCTGGGGCCAACGTCCTGACTTTC. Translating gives CASSSYRERVSPGANVLTF.

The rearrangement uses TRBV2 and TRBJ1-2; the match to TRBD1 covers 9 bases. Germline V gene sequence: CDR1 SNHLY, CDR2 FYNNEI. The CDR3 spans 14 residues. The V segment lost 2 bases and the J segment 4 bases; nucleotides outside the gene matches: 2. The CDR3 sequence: CASSERTGAYGYTF. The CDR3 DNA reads TGTGCCAGCAGTGAAAGGACAGGGGCCTATGGCTACACCTTC.

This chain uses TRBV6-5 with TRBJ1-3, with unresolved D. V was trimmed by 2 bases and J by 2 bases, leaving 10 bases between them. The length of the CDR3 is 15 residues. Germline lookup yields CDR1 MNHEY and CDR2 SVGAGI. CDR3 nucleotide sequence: TGTGCCAGCAGTTACGGGAGCGGAACTGGAAACACCATATATTTT. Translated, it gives CASSYGSGTGNTIYF.

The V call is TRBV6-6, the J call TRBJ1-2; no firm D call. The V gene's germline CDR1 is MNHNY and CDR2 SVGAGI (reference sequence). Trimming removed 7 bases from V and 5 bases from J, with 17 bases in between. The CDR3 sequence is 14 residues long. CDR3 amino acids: CASIGEERLYGYTF. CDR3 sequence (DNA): TGTGCCAGCATTGGGGAGGAGCGTCTTTATGGCTACACCTTC.

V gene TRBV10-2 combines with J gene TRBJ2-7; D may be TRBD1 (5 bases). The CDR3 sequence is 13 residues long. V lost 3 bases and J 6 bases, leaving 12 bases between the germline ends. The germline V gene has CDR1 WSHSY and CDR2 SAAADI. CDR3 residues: CASSDQGFTEQYF. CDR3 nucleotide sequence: TGCGCCAGCAGTGATCAGGGCTTCACCGAGCAGTACTTC.

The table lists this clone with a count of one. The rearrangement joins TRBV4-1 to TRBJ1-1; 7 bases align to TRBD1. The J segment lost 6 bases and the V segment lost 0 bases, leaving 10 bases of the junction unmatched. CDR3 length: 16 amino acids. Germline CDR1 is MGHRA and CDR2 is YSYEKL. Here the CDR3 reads CASSQDWKGARSEAFF. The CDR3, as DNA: TGCGCCAGCAGCCAAGATTGGAAGGGGGCGCGTTCTGAAGCTTTCTTT.

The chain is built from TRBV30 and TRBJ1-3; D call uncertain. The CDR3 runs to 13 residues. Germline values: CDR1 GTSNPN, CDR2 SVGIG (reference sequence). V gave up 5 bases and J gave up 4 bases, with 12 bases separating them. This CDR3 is CAWAEIRGNTIYF. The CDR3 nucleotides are TGTGCCTGGGCCGAGATTCGGGGAAACACCATATATTTT.

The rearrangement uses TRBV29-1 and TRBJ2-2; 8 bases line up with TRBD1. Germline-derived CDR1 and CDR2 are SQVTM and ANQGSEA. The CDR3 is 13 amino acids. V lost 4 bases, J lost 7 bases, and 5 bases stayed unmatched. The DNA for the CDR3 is TGCAGCGTTGGGGATGGACAGGGCGGGGAGCTGTTTTTT. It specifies CSVGDGQGGELFF.

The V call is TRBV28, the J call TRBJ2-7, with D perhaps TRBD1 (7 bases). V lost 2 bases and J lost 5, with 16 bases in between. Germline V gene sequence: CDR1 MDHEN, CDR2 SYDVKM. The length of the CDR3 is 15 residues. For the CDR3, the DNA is TGTGCCAGCAGTTTACGGCGGAGGGGGCCCCACGAGCAGTACTTC. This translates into CASSLRRRGPHEQYF. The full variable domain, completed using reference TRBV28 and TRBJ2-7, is DVKVTQSSRYLVKRTGEKVFLECVQDMDHENMFWYRQDPGLGLRLIYFSYDVKMKEKGDIPEGYSVSREKKERFSLILESASTNQTSMYLCASSLRRRGPHEQYFGPGTRLTVT.

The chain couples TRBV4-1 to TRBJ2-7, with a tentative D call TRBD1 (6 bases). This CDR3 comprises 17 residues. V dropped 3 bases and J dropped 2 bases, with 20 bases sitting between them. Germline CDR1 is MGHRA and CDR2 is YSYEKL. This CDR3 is CASSQRLTGTLTYEQYF. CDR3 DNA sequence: TGCGCCAGCAGCCAGAGGCTAACCGGGACACTGACCTACGAGCAGTACTTC.

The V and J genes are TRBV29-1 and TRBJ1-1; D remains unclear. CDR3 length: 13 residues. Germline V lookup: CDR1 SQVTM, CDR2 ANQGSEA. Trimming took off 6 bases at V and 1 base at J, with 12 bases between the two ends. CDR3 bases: TGCAGCGTGGATACAGCCACGAACACTGAAGCTTTCTTT. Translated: CSVDTATNTEAFF.

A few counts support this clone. CDR3 region: CASSRGRGDRGRNTGELFF. For the CDR3, the DNA is TGTGCCAGCAGCAGAGGACGAGGGGACAGGGGAAGGAACACCGGGGAGCTGTTTTTT. The V call is TRBV11-2, the J call TRBJ2-2, with TRBD1 identical over 10 bases. Germline trimming cut 5 bases from V and 1 base from J; bases unmatched to any gene: 13. The CDR3 totals 19 residues. Germline V lookup: CDR1 SGHAT, CDR2 FQNNGV. Together with reference TRBV11-2 and TRBJ2-2, the CDR3 gives the full variable domain: EAGVAQSPRYKIIEKRQSVAFWCNPISGHATLYWYQQILGQGPKLLIQFQNNGVVDDSQLPKDRFSAERLKGVDSTLKIQPAKLEDSAVYLCASSRGRGDRGRNTGELFFGEGSRLTVL.

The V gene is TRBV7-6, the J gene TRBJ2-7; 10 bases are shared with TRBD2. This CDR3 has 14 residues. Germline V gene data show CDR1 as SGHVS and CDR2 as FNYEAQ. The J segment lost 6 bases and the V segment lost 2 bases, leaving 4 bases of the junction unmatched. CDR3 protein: CASSLTLAGTEQYF. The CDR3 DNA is TGTGCCAGCAGCTTAACACTAGCGGGAACCGAGCAGTACTTC.

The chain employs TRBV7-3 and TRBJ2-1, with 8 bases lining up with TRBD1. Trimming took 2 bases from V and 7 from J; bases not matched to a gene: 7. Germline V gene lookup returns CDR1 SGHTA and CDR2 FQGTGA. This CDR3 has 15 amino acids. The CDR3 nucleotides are TGTGCCAGCAGCTTAGCCGGGACAGGATTAAATGAGCAGTTCTTC. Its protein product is CASSLAGTGLNEQFF.

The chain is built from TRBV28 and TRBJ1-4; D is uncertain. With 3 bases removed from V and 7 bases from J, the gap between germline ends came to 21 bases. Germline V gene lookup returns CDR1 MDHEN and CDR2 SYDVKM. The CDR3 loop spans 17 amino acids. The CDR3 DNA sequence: TGTGCCAGCAGTTTGGCAGCCCCGGGCCCGAGCGGTGAAAAACTGTTTTTT. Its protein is CASSLAAPGPSGEKLFF.

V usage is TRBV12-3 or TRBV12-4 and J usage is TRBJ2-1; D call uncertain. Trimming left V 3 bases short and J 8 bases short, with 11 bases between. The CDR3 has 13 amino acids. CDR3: CASSFGNADEQFF. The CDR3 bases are TGTGCCAGCAGTTTCGGAAATGCGGATGAGCAGTTCTTC.

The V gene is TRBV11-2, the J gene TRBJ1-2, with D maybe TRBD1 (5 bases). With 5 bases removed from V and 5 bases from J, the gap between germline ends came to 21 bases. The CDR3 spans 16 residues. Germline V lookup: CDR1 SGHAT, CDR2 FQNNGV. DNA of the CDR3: TGTGCCAGCAGCCCCTCGAGGGACTCTGGGGTTTATGGCTACACCTTC. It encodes CASSPSRDSGVYGYTF.

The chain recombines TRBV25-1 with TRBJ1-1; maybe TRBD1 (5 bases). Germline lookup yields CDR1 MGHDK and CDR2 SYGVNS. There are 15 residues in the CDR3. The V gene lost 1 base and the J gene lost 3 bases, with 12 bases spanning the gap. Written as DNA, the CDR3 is TGTGCCAGCAGTGAATGGGGGGAAATGGACACTGAAGCTTTCTTT. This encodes CASSEWGEMDTEAFF. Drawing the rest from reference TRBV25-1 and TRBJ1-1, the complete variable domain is EADIYQTPRYLVIGTGKKITLECSQTMGHDKMYWYQQDPGMELHLIHYSYGVNSTEKGDLSSESTVSRIRTEHFPLTLESARPSHTSQYLCASSEWGEMDTEAFFGQGTRLTVV.

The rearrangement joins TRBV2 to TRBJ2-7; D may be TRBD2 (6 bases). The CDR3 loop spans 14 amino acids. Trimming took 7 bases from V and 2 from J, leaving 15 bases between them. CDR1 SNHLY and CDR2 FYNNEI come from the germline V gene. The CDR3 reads CASTPGTSPYEQYF. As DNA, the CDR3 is TGTGCCAGCACCCCCGGGACTTCGCCCTACGAGCAGTACTTC.

CDR3 nucleotides: TGTGCCAGCAGTGAAGCGGACGGGAGTGGCTACACCTTC. Translated: CASSEADGSGYTF. The chain employs TRBV2 and TRBJ1-2; D is uncertain. This CDR3 contains 13 residues. Germline V gene sequence: CDR1 SNHLY, CDR2 FYNNEI. V lost 0 bases, J lost 7 bases, and 9 bases lay in between.